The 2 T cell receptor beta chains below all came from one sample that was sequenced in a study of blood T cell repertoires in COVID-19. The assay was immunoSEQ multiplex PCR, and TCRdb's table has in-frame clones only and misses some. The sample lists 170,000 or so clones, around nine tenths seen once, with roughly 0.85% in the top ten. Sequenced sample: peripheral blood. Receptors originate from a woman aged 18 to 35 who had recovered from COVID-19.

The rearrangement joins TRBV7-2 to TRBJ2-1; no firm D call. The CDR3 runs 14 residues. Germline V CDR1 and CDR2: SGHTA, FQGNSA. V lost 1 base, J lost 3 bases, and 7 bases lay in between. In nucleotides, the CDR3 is TGTGCCAGCAGCTTAGGTCCGGTCTACAATGAGCAGTTCTTC. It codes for CASSLGPVYNEQFF.

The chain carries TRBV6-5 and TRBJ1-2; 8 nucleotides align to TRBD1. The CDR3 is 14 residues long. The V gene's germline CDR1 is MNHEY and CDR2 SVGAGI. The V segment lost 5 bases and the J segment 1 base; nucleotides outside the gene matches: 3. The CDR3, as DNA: TGTGCCAGCAGTCAGGGGGCAGATAACTATGGCTACACCTTC. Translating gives CASSQGADNYGYTF.